This paragraph reports one T cell receptor beta chain. Sequencing used immunoSEQ multiplex PCR; TCRdb keeps in-frame clones, though not all of them. Of about 390,000 clones listed, around 87% are singletons. Trimming removed 4 bases at V and 3 bases at J, with 15 bases between. Germline CDR1 is LGHDT and CDR2 is YNNKEL (reference sequence). The length of the CDR3 is 15 residues. This entry comes from a study of blood T cell repertoires in COVID-19. The chain has TRBV3-1 (or the pseudogene TRBV3-2) and TRBJ1-2; the D gene is possibly TRBD1 (6 bases). The receptor was isolated from an older woman with COVID-19, enrolled during active disease. Input material: peripheral blood. The CDR3 sequence is CASSLSGGADYGYTF. CDR3 in DNA: TGTGCCAGCAGCCTCTCGGGGGGCGCCGACTATGGCTACACCTTC.